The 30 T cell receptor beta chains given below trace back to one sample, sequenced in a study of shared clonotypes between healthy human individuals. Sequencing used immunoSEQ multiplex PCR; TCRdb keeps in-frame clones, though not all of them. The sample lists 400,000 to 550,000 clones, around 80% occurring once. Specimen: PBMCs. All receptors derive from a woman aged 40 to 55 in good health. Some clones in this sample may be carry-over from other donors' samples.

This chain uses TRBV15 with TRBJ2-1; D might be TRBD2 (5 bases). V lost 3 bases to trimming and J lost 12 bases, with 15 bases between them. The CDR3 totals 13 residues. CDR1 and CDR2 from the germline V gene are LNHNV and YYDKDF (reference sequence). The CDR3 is CATSSIGVSGQFF. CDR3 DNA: TGTGCCACCAGCAGCATCGGGGTTTCGGGGCAGTTCTTC.

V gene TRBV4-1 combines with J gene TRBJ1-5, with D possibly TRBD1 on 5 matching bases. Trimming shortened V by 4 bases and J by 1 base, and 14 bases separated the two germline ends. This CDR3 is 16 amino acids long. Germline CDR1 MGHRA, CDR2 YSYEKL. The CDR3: CASSRIGAGSNQPQHF. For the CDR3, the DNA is TGCGCCAGCAGCCGCATCGGGGCCGGGAGCAATCAGCCCCAGCATTTT.

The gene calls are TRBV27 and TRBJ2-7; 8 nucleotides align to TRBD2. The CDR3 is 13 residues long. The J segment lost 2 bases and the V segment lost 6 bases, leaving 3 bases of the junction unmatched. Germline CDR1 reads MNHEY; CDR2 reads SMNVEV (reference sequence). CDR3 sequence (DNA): TGTGCCAGCAGGGGTAGCGGGACCTACGAGCAGTACTTC. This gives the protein CASRGSGTYEQYF.

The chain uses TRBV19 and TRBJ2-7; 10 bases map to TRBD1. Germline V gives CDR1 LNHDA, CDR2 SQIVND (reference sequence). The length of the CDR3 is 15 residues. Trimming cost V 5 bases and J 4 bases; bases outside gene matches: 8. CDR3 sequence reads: CASSGGTGETYEQYF. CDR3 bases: TGTGCCAGTAGTGGGGGGACAGGGGAGACGTACGAGCAGTACTTC.

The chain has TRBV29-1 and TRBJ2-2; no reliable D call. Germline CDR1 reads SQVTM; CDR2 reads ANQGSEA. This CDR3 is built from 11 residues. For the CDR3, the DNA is TGCAGTGCCTTTACCACCGGGGAGCTGTTTTTT. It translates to CSAFTTGELFF.

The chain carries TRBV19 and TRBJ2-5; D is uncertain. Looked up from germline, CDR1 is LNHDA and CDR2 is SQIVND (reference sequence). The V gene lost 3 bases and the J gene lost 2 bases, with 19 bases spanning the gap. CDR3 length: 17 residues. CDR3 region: CASSINRALGPQETQYF. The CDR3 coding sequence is TGTGCCAGTAGTATCAATCGGGCCCTAGGACCTCAAGAGACCCAGTACTTC.

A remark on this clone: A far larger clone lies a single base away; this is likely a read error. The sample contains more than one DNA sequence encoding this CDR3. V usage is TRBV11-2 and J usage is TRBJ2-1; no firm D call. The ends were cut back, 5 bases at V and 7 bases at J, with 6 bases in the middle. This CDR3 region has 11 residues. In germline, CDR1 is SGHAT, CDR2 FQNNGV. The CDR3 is CASSPRNEQFF. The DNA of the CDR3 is TGTGCCAGCAGCCCCCGTAATGAGCAGTTCTTC.

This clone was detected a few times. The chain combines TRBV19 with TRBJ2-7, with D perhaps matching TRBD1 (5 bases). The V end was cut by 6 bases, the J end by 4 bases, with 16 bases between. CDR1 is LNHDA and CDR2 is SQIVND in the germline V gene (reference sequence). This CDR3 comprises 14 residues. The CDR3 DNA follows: TGTGCCAGTAGCCGTCAGGGAAATTCTTACGAGCAGTACTTC. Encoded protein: CASSRQGNSYEQYF.

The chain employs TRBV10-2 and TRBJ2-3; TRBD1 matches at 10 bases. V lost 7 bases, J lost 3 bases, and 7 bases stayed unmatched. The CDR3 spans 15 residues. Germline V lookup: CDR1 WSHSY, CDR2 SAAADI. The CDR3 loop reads CASKPRQGATDTQYF. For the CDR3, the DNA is TGCGCCAGCAAACCCCGACAGGGGGCAACAGATACGCAGTATTTT.

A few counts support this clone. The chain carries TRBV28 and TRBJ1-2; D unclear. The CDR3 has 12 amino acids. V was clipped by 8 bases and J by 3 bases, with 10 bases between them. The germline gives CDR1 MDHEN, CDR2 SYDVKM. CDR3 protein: CASGTAYYGYTF. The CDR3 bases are TGTGCCAGCGGAACAGCTTACTATGGCTACACCTTC.

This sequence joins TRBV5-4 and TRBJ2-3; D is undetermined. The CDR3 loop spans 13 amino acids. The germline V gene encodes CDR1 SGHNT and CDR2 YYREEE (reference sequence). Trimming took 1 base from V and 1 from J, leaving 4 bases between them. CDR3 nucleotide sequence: TGTGCCAGCAGCTTGCACGGCACAGATACGCAGTATTTT. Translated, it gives CASSLHGTDTQYF.

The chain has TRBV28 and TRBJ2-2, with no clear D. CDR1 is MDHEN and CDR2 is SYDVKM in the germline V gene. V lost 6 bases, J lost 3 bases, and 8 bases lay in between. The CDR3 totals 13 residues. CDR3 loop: CASSREDTGELFF. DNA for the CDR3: TGTGCCAGCAGCCGCGAGGACACCGGGGAGCTGTTTTTT. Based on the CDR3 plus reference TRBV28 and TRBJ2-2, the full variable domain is DVKVTQSSRYLVKRTGEKVFLECVQDMDHENMFWYRQDPGLGLRLIYFSYDVKMKEKGDIPEGYSVSREKKERFSLILESASTNQTSMYLCASSREDTGELFFGEGSRLTVL.

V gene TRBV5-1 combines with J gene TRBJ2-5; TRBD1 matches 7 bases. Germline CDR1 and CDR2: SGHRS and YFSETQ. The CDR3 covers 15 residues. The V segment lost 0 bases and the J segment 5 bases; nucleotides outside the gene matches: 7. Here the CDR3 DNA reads TGCGCCAGCAGCTTGGCCCTAGGGGGCGGGGAGACCCAGTACTTC. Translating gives CASSLALGGGETQYF.

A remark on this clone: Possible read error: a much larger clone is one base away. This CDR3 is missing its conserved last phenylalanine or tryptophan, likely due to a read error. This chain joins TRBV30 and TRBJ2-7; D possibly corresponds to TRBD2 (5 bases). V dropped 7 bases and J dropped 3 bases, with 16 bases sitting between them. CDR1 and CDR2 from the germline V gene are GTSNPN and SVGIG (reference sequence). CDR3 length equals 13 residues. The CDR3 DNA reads TGTGCCTTTCGAGGGAGTGCCAACTACGAGCAGTACCTC. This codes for CAFRGSANYEQYL.

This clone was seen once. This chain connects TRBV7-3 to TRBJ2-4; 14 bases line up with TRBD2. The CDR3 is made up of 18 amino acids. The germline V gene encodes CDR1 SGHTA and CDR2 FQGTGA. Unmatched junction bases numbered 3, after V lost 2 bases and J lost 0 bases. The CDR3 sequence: CASSLGGLAGVAKNIQYF. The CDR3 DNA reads TGTGCCAGCAGCTTAGGGGGACTAGCGGGAGTAGCCAAAAACATTCAGTACTTC.

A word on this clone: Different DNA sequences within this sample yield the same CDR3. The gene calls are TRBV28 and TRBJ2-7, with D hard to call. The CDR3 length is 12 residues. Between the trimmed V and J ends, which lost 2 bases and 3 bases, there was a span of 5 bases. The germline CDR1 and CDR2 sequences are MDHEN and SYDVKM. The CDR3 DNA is TGTGCCAGCAGTTTACCCTTCTACGAGCAGTACTTC. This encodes CASSLPFYEQYF.

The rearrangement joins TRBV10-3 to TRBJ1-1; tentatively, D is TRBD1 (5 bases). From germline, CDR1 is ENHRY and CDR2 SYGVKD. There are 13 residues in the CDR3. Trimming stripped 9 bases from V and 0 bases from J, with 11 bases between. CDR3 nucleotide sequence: TGTGCCATTGGGGGAGGGTTGAACACTGAAGCTTTCTTT. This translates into CAIGGGLNTEAFF.

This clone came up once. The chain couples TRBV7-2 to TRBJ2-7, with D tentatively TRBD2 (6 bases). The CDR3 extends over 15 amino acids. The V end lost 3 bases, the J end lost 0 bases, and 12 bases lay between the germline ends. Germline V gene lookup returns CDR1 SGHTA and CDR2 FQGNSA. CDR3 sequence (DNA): TGTGCCAGCAGCTTTCAGCGGGTCTCCTCCTACGAGCAGTACTTC. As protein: CASSFQRVSSYEQYF.

CDR3 nucleotides: TGTGCCAGCAGCCCCTGGGACAGGGATCGCACAGATACGCAGTATTTT. It codes for CASSPWDRDRTDTQYF. This sequence joins TRBV7-9 and TRBJ2-3; 9 nucleotides line up with TRBD1. Per the germline V gene, CDR1 is SEHNR and CDR2 is FQNEAQ (reference sequence). CDR3 size: 16 residues. J gave up 1 base and V 5 bases, and 7 bases lay outside the gene matches.

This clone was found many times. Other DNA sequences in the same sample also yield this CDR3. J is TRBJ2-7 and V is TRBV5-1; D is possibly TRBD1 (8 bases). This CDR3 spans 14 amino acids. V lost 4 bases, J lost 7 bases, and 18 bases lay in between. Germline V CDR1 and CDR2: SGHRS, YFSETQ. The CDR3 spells CASSDGQGLLEQYF. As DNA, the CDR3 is TGCGCCAGCAGCGACGGACAGGGACTACTAGAGCAGTACTTC.

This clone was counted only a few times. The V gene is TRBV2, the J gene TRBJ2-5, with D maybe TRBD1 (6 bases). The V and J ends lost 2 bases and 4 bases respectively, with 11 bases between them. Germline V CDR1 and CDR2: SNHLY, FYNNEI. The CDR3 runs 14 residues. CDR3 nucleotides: TGTGCCAGCAGTGAAAGGCAGGGGCGAGAGACCCAGTACTTC. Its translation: CASSERQGRETQYF.

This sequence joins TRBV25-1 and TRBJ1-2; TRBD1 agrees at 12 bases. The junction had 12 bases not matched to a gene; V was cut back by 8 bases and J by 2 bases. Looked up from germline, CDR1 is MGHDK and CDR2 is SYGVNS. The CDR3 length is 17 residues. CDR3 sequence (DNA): TGTGCCAGCCAGCCGACCCGGGACAGGGGGCGAAACTATGGCTACACCTTC. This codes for CASQPTRDRGRNYGYTF.

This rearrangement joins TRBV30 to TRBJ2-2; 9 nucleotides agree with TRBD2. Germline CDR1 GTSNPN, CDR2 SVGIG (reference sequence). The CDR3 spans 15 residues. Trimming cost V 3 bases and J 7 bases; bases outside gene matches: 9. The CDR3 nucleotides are TGTGCCTGGAGGAGCGGGAGGAACTCGAACGGGGAGCTGTTTTTT. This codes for CAWRSGRNSNGELFF.

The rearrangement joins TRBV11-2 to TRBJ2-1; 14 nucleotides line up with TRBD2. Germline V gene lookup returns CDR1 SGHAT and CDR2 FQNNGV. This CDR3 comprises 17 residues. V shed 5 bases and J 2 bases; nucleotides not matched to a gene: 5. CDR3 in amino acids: CASSPGTSGSAYNEQFF. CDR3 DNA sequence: TGTGCCAGCAGCCCTGGGACTAGCGGGAGTGCCTACAATGAGCAGTTCTTC. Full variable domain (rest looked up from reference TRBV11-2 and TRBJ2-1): EAGVAQSPRYKIIEKRQSVAFWCNPISGHATLYWYQQILGQGPKLLIQFQNNGVVDDSQLPKDRFSAERLKGVDSTLKIQPAKLEDSAVYLCASSPGTSGSAYNEQFFGPGTRLTVL.

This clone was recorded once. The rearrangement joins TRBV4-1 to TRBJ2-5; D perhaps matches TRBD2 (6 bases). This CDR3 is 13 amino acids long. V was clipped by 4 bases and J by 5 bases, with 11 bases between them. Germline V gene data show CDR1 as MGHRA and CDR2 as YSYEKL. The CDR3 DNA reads TGCGCCAGCAGCCCCCTTGCGGGGGAGACCCAGTACTTC. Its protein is CASSPLAGETQYF.

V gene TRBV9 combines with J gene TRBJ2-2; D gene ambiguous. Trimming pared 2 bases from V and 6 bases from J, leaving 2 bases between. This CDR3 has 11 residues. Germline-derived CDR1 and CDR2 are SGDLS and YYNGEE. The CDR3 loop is CASSVSGELFF. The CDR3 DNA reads TGTGCCAGCAGCGTTTCCGGGGAGCTGTTTTTT.

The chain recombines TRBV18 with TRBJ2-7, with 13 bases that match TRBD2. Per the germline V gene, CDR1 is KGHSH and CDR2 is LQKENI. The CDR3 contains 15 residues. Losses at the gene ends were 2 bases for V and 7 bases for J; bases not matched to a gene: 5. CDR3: CASSPGLAGVWEQYF. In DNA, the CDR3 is TGTGCCAGCTCACCAGGACTAGCGGGAGTATGGGAGCAGTACTTC. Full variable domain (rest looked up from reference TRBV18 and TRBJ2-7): NAGVMQNPRHLVRRRGQEARLRCSPMKGHSHVYWYRQLPEEGLKFMVYLQKENIIDESGMPKERFSAEFPKEGPSILRIQQVVRGDSAAYFCASSPGLAGVWEQYFGPGTRLTVT.

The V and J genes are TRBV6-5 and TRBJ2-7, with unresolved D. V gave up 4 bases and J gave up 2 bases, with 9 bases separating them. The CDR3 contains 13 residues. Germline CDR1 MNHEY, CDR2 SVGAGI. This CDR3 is CASSSTSTYEQYF. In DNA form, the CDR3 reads TGTGCCAGCAGTTCCACCTCGACCTACGAGCAGTACTTC.

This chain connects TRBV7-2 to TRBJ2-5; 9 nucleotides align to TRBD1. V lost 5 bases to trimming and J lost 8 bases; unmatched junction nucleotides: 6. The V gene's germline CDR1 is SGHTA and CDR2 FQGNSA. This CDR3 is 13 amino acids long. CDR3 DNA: TGTGCCAGCAGCGAGGACAGGGGAGACACCCAGTACTTC. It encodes CASSEDRGDTQYF.

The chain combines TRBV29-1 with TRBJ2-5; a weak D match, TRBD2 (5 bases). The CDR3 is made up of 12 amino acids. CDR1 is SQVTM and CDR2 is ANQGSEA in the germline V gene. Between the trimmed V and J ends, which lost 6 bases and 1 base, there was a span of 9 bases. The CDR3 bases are TGCAGCGTCCGGAGGTCCCAAGAGACCCAGTACTTC. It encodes CSVRRSQETQYF.